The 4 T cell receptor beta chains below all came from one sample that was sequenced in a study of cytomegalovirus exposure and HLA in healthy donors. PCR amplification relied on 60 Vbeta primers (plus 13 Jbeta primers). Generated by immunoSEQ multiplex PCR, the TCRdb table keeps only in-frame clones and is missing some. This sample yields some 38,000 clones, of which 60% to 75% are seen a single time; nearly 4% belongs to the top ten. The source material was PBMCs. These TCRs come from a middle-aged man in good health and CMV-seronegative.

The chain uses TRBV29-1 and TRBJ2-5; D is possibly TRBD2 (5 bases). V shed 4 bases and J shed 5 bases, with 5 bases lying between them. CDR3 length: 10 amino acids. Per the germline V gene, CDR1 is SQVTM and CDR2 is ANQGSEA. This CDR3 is CSVGEETQYF. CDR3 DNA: TGCAGCGTTGGGGAGGAGACCCAGTACTTC.

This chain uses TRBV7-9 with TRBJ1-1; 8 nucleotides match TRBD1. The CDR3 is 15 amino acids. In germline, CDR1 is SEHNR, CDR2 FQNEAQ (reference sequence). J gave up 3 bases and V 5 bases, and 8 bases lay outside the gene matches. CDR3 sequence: CASSPDRGGYTEAFF. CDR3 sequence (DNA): TGTGCCAGCAGCCCCGACAGGGGAGGATACACTGAAGCTTTCTTT. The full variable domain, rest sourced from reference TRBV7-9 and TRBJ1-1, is DTGVSQNPRHKITKRGQNVTFRCDPISEHNRLYWYRQTLGQGPEFLTYFQNEAQLEKSRLLSDRFSAERPKGSFSTLEIQRTEQGDSAMYLCASSPDRGGYTEAFFGQGTRLTVV.

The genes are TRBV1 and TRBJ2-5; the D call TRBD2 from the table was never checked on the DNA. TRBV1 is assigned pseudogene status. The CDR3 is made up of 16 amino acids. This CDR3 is CTSSQGISGGRETQYF. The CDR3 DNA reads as TGCACCAGCAGCCAAGGAATAAGCGGGGGGCGGGAGACCCAGTACTTC.

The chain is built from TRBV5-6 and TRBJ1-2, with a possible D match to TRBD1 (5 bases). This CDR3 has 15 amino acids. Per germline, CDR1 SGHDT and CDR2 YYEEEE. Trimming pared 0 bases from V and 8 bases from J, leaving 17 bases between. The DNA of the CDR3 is TGTGCCAGCAGCTTGGGCCATCAGGGCGCCCGAGGCTACACCTTC. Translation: CASSLGHQGARGYTF.